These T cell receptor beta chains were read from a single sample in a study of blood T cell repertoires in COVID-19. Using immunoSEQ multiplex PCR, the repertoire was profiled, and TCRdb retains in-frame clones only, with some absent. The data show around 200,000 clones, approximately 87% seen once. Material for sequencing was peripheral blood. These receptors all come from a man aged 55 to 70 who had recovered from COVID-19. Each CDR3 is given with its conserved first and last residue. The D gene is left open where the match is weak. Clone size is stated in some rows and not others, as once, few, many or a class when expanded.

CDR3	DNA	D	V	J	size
CASSEALAGRSTDTQYF	TGTGCCAGCAGTGAAGCCCTGGCAGGGCGAAGCACAGATACGCAGTATTTT	-	TRBV6-1	TRBJ2-3	many
CASSLPWGQSTNQPQHF	TGTGCCAGCAGCTTACCCTGGGGACAGAGTACCAATCAGCCCCAGCATTTT	TRBD1	TRBV7-2	TRBJ1-5	-
CASTTGTGTTYEQYF	TGTGCCAGCACCACCGGGACAGGAACAACCTACGAGCAGTACTTC	TRBD1	TRBV9	TRBJ2-7	-
CATQRMNTEAFF	TGTGCCACTCAGCGGATGAACACTGAAGCTTTCTTT	-	TRBV15	TRBJ1-1	-
CASSPPIHNEQFF	TGTGCCAGCAGTCCCCCCATCCACAATGAGCAGTTCTTC	-	TRBV12-3/TRBV12-4	TRBJ2-1	-
CASSFSTSGTQYF	TGTGCCAGCAGTTTTTCAACTTCCGGGACGCAGTATTTT	-	TRBV28	TRBJ2-3	-
CASSLQGEAFF	TGTGCCAGCAGCTTACAGGGTGAAGCTTTCTTT	-	TRBV7-9	TRBJ1-1	-
CASSPGGNGQPQHF	TGTGCCAGCAGCCCAGGGGGCAATGGTCAGCCCCAGCATTTT	TRBD1	TRBV4-2	TRBJ1-5	few
CASSFTTNTEAFF	TGTGCCAGCAGTTTTACAACGAACACTGAAGCTTTCTTT	-	TRBV6-2/TRBV6-3	TRBJ1-1	-
CASSVYGSGTDTQYF	TGTGCCAGCAGCGTGTACGGGAGTGGCACAGATACGCAGTATTTT	-	TRBV9	TRBJ2-3	-
CASRGTGANQPQHF	TGTGCCAGCAGGGGGACAGGGGCTAATCAGCCCCAGCATTTT	TRBD1	TRBV27	TRBJ1-5	-
CASSPAGGMETQYF	TGTGCCAGCAGCCCAGCGGGAGGGATGGAGACCCAGTACTTC	TRBD2	TRBV16	TRBJ2-5	few
CASSPRRQGGYGYTF	TGTGCCAGCAGCCCCCGCCGACAGGGGGGATATGGCTACACCTTC	TRBD1	TRBV7-2	TRBJ1-2	-
CASSIRRGTSGSYDEQFF	TGTGCCAGCAGCATCCGGCGGGGGACTAGCGGGAGTTACGATGAGCAGTTCTTC	TRBD2	TRBV11-2	TRBJ2-1	-
CASYSGRSYEQYF	TGTGCCAGCTACTCAGGGCGCTCCTACGAGCAGTACTTC	-	TRBV27	TRBJ2-7	-
CASSSDRGNTQYF	TGTGCCAGCAGCTCGGACAGGGGAAATACGCAGTATTTT	TRBD1	TRBV7-2	TRBJ2-3	-
CASRRTGAPEQYF	TGTGCCAGCCGCAGGACAGGGGCCCCCGAGCAGTACTTC	TRBD1	TRBV2	TRBJ2-7	once
CASSLVLLLSSNQPQHF	TGTGCCAGCAGCTTGGTTCTTCTCCTTTCTAGCAATCAGCCCCAGCATTTT	-	TRBV5-5	TRBJ1-5	-
CAIIAGNNYGYTF	TGTGCCATCATAGCGGGGAATAACTATGGCTACACCTTC	-	TRBV10-3	TRBJ1-2	-
CAWSVPTGRVYEQYF	TGTGCCTGGAGTGTACCGACAGGGCGAGTTTACGAGCAGTACTTC	TRBD1	TRBV30	TRBJ2-7	-
CASSPRGQLNEKLFF	TGTGCCAGCTCACCACGAGGACAGCTTAATGAAAAACTGTTTTTT	-	TRBV18	TRBJ1-4	-
CASSEASSGGANTGELFF	TGTGCCAGCAGTGAAGCGTCTAGCGGGGGGGCAAACACCGGGGAGCTGTTTTTT	TRBD2	TRBV6-1	TRBJ2-2	once
CASSQGLADTGELFF	TGCGCCAGCAGCCAGGGACTAGCGGACACCGGGGAGCTGTTTTTT	TRBD2	TRBV4-3	TRBJ2-2	-
CASSQATGLNEKLFF	TGTGCCAGCAGCCAGGCGACAGGACTTAATGAAAAACTGTTTTTT	-	TRBV3-1/TRBV3-2	TRBJ1-4	-
CASSLGGALLEGYTF	TGCGCCAGCAGCTTAGGCGGGGCCCTCCTTGAGGGCTACACCTTC	-	TRBV5-1	TRBJ1-2	-
CASSADRHNEQFF	TGTGCCAGCAGCGCGGACAGGCACAATGAGCAGTTCTTC	TRBD1	TRBV5-4	TRBJ2-1	once
CASSPRLEAWGNEQFF	TGTGCCAGCAGCCCCCGACTAGAAGCCTGGGGCAATGAGCAGTTCTTC	-	TRBV9	TRBJ2-1	-
CASSRQGGGTGELFF	TGTGCCAGCAGTCGGCAAGGTGGGGGGACCGGGGAGCTGTTTTTT	-	TRBV27	TRBJ2-2	-
CSASEAGSYNEQFF	TGCAGTGCTAGTGAGGCAGGGTCCTACAATGAGCAGTTCTTC	-	TRBV20-1	TRBJ2-1	-
CASSLRILSGANVLTF	TGTGCCAGCAGTTTGCGTATTCTCTCTGGGGCCAACGTCCTGACTTTC	-	TRBV28	TRBJ2-6	-
CASSFSGTKNIQYF	TGTGCCAGCAGTTTTTCGGGAACCAAAAACATTCAGTACTTC	-	TRBV28	TRBJ2-4	-
CASSYELAGGPETQYF	TGTGCCAGCAGTTACGAACTAGCGGGGGGCCCAGAGACCCAGTACTTC	TRBD2	TRBV6-2/TRBV6-3	TRBJ2-5	-
CASTGGGNEQFF	TGTGCCAGCACTGGCGGGGGAAATGAGCAGTTCTTC	TRBD2	TRBV6-6	TRBJ2-1	-
CASRAGSSYNEQFF	TGTGCCAGCCGGGCGGGGAGCTCCTACAATGAGCAGTTCTTC	-	TRBV14	TRBJ2-1	-
CASSTDTPYEQYF	TGCGCCAGCAGCACCGACACTCCCTACGAGCAGTACTTC	-	TRBV5-1	TRBJ2-7	-
CASSPRQGSGDEQYF	TGTGCCAGCAGCCCGCGACAGGGCTCGGGGGACGAGCAGTACTTC	-	TRBV11-2	TRBJ2-7	-
CAWSVGELVAGASTDTQYF	TGTGCCTGGAGTGTGGGGGAGTTGGTAGCGGGGGCTAGCACAGATACGCAGTATTTT	TRBD2	TRBV30	TRBJ2-3	-
CASGFRPGEGAPDTQYF	TGTGCTAGTGGTTTCCGACCGGGAGAGGGGGCCCCAGATACGCAGTATTTT	-	TRBV12-5	TRBJ2-3	-
CASSQDSGGALQFF	TGTGCCAGCAGCCAGGATAGCGGGGGGGCTTTGCAGTTCTTC	TRBD2	TRBV14	TRBJ2-1	-
CASSGQNSNQPQHF	TGTGCCAGCAGCGGACAAAATAGCAATCAGCCCCAGCATTTT	-	TRBV9	TRBJ1-5	-
CASSSVNTEAFF	TGTGCCAGCAGTTCAGTGAACACTGAAGCTTTCTTT	-	TRBV27	TRBJ1-1	-
CASSPQGFNTEAFF	TGTGCCAGCAGCCCACAGGGGTTCAACACTGAAGCTTTCTTT	TRBD1	TRBV7-2	TRBJ1-1	-
CASSWGDSPLHF	TGTGCCAGTAGTTGGGGGGATTCACCCCTCCACTTT	-	TRBV19	TRBJ1-6	-
CASSFLGDPLTEAFF	TGTGCCAGCAGCTTCCTAGGGGATCCTCTGACTGAAGCTTTCTTT	-	TRBV11-3	TRBJ1-1	-
CATSRDPPPGGTGELFF	TGTGCCACCAGCAGAGATCCCCCGCCGGGGGGGACCGGGGAGCTGTTTTTT	TRBD2	TRBV15	TRBJ2-2	-
CASRGQGVVNEKLFF	TGTGCCAGCAGGGGACAGGGGGTGGTTAATGAAAAACTGTTTTTT	TRBD1	TRBV2	TRBJ1-4	-
CASSQASGLGTDTQYF	TGCGCCAGCAGCCAGGCCTCAGGGCTAGGCACAGATACGCAGTATTTT	-	TRBV4-3	TRBJ2-3	-